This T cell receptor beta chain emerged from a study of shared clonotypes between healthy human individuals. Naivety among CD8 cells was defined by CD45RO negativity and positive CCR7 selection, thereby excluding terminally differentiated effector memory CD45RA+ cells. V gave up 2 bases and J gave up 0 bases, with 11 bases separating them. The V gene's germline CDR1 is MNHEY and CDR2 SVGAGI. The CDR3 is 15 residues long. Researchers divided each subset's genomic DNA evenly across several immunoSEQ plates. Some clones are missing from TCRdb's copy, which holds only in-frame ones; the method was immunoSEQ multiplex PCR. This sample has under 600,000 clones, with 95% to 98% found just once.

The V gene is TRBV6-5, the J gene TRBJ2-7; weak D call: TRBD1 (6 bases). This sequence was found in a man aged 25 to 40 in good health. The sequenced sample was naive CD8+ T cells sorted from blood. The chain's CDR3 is CASSYTRQASYEQYF. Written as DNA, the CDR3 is TGTGCCAGCAGTTACACCAGACAGGCCTCCTACGAGCAGTACTTC.